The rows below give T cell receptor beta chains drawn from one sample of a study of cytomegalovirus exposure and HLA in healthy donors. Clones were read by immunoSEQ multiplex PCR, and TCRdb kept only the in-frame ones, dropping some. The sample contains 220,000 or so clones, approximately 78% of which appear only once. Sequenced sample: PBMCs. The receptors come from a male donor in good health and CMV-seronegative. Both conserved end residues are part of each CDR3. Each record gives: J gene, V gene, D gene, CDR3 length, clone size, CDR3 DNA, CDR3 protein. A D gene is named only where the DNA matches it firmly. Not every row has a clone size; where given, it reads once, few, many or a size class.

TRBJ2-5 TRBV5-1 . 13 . TGCGCCAGCAGTCGGGAACTCCATGAGACCCAGTACTTC CASSRELHETQYF
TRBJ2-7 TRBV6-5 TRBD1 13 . TGTGCCAGCAGTGTAAACAGGGGCTACGAGCAGTACTTC CASSVNRGYEQYF
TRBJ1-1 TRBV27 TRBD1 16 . TGTGCCAGCAGTTCCCACAGGGGGTGGAAGAACACTGAAGCTTTCTTT CASSSHRGWKNTEAFF
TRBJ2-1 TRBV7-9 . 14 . TGTGCCAGCAGCTTGAGGGACTTGAACAATGAGCAGTTCTTC CASSLRDLNNEQFF
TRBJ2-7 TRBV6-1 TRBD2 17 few TGTGCCAGCAGTGATACCTTAGGACTAGTCCCTCCCTACGAGCAGTACTTC CASSDTLGLVPPYEQYF
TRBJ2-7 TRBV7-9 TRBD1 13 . TGTGCCAGCAGCCCTAAGGACAGGGGCGAGCAGTACTTC CASSPKDRGEQYF
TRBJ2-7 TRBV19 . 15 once TGTGCCAGTAGTGAACAGACCCATGGCCCCTACGAGCAGTACTTC CASSEQTHGPYEQYF
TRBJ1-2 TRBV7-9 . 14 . TGTGCCAGCAGCTTACGCAGGGTTTTTGATGGCTACACCTTC CASSLRRVFDGYTF
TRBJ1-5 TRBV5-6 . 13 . TGTGCCAGCAGCTCGCAACAGGGCCCGCCCCAGCATTTT CASSSQQGPPQHF
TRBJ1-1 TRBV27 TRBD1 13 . TGTGCCAGCAGTGGGACAGGCCGGACTGAAGCTTTCTTT CASSGTGRTEAFF
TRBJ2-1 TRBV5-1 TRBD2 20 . TGCGCCAGCAGCTTAATCGGGGCTAGCGGGAGGGCCAGCTCCTACAATGAGCAGTTCTTC CASSLIGASGRASSYNEQFF
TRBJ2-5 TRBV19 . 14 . TGTGCCAGTAGTTCCAAGGCTGTACTCGGGGAGCAGTACTTC CASSSKAVLGEQYF
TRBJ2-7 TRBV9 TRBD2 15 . TGTGCCAGCAGCGTAGCTGGACTAGCGGGAGAAGAGCAGTACTTC CASSVAGLAGEEQYF
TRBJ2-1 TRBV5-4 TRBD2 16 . TGTGCCAGCGGGTCTAGCGGGAGGGCTGCATACAATGAGCAGTTCTTC CASGSSGRAAYNEQFF
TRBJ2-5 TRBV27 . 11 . TGTGCCAGCAGTTTAGAGGAGACCCAGTACTTC CASSLEETQYF
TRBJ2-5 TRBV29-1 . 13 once TGCAGCGTTGAAGGAAGGACAGCGGAGACCCAGTACTTC CSVEGRTAETQYF
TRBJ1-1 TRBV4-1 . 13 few TGCGCCAGCAGCCAGGAGGGATACACTGAAGCTTTCTTT CASSQEGYTEAFF
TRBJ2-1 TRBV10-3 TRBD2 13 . TGTGCCGCCGGGACGGGAGGCCTCAATGAGCAGTTCTTC CAAGTGGLNEQFF
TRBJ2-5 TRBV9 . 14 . TGTGCCAGCAGCGCCTCTGGGCGATCAGAGACCCAGTACTTC CASSASGRSETQYF
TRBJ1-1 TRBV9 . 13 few TGTGCCAGCAGCTTGGCATCGAACACTGAAGCTTTCTTT CASSLASNTEAFF